This entry is about one T cell receptor (beta chain). The clone's antigen remains unknown. The input lacks base qualities; no much larger clone sits a single base away. This sample is part of a study of T cell repertoires in aging, cancer and after chemotherapy (dated by TCRdb to about 2019). General notes on the study: Donors were distributed across six age groups ranging from 30 or younger to 70 or older, with at least three individuals included per group. About 8.3 million TCR reads were contained in the full dataset. To examine immunoaging and T cell reconstitution after chemotherapy, the study profiled TCR beta repertoires in peripheral blood from healthy donors and cancer patients. In the solid tumor group, the paired samples taken before and after chemotherapy came from patients with brain tumors (glioblastoma) who were receiving therapy based on temozolomide. A cohort of some 210 cancer patients (roughly 90 with hematological and 110 to 140 with solid cancers) was assembled, and under 100 healthy donors were included as a reference group.

Results and caveats for the whole study, not just this receptor: In healthy donors, the drop in TCR diversity with age came mainly from a loss of richness, whereas in cancer patients a loss of evenness also played a part. Compared with age-matched healthy donors, untreated patients with hematological or solid cancers had significantly lower TCR diversity and higher clonality in blood. It was noted by the authors that conclusions about immunological memory after chemotherapy cannot be drawn from the repertoire data. Median generation probability increased over the chemotherapy interval in both cancer cohorts, suggesting repertoire reconstitution through rebound thymic output.

TCR beta rearrangements were amplified from genomic DNA isolated from peripheral blood, not from sorted cells or RNA. V and J lose 3 bases and 0 bases, and a span of 12 bases separates them. Taken from the germline V gene (reference sequence), the CDR1 and CDR2 loops are DFQATT and SNEGSKA. Spanning cysteine to phenylalanine, the CDR3 consists of 15 amino acids. Only the CDR3 region is kept as DNA, spanning 45 bases read in frame from base 1. Multiplex touch-down PCR with a mixed TRB-A/B primer pool was used to amplify rearranged TRB sequences covering the V, D and J segments. Two consecutive PCR reactions with Phusion HS II polymerase added Illumina adapters and sample indices to the amplicons. The amplicons were purified from gel with the NucleoSpin Gel and PCR Clean-up kit and then assessed with Qubit and an Agilent 2100 Bioanalyzer. Sequencing of the libraries was done on an Illumina MiSeq with paired-end, single-indexed 600-cycle runs. Per the authors' processing: MiXCR versions 2.12 and 3.0.5 were used to process the TRB sequences. A clone was defined as each unique CDR3 nucleotide sequence, and only productive sequences supported by at least two reads were kept. The repertoire metrics were Shannon diversity, evenness, clonality (calculated as one minus evenness), and diversity profiles parameterized by alpha from 0 to 5. Generation probabilities of clones in paired pre- and post-chemotherapy samples were computed with the IGoR algorithm. TCRdb reprocessing: public reads trimmed at Q25 with fastp, clones called with MiXCR, in-frame beta chains kept. One record per CDR3 amino acid sequence lists the most common genes and DNA. The V and J calls here are based on TCRdb, not the publication. The sample data list thousands of distinct CDR3 sequences, and 30% to 35% of these were observed just once. The top ten clonotypes cover about 15% of the sample.

This sequence was found in a human donor with a solid tumor. Specimen: blood. The chain couples TRBV20-1 to TRBJ1-5; a weak D assignment points to TRBD1 (5 bases agree). Read as DNA, the sequence is TGCAGTGCTAGTTGGGCAGGGCTTAGCAATCAGCCCCAGCATTTT. Translated, it gives CSASWAGLSNQPQHF.